A single sample is the source of the 10 T cell receptor beta chains below, sequenced in a study of patients and donors after allogeneic stem cell transplantation. TCRdb analysed the RT-PCR reads with MiXCR anew, one entry per CDR3 protein. The data hold about 410,000 distinct CDR3 sequences, with roughly 16% observed a single time. Input material: blood, either unsorted or a sorted T cell fraction (not recorded which). These receptors came from a human donor who was either an allogeneic HSCT recipient or a stem cell or donor lymphocyte infusion donor (not recorded which). It is not recorded whose cells these are; they may come from a transplant donor.

V and J are TRBV7-3 and TRBJ2-3, with 8 positions matching TRBD2. Trimming cost V 1 base and J 5 bases; bases outside gene matches: 11. Germline V gene sequence: CDR1 SGHTA, CDR2 FQGTGA. This CDR3 contains 17 residues. Here the CDR3 reads CASSLKQKRGGLDTQYF. The CDR3 nucleotides are TGTGCCAGCAGCTTAAAGCAGAAACGGGGGGGCCTAGATACGCAGTATTTT.

V and J are TRBV7-9 and TRBJ1-3; no definite D call. The CDR3 runs 15 residues. CDR1 and CDR2 from the germline V gene are SEHNR and FQNEAQ (reference sequence). Trimming shortened V by 4 bases and J by 0 bases, and 10 bases separated the two germline ends. CDR3 loop: CASSYFTDSGNTIYF. The CDR3 DNA is TGTGCCAGCAGCTACTTTACGGACTCTGGAAACACCATATATTTT. The whole variable domain, remainder taken from reference TRBV7-9 and TRBJ1-3, is DTGVSQNPRHKITKRGQNVTFRCDPISEHNRLYWYRQTLGQGPEFLTYFQNEAQLEKSRLLSDRFSAERPKGSFSTLEIQRTEQGDSAMYLCASSYFTDSGNTIYFGEGSWLTVV.

V is TRBV4-1 and J is TRBJ2-7, with TRBD2 as a possible D gene (7 bases). Trimming removed 1 base from V and 0 bases from J, with 16 bases in between. Germline CDR1 MGHRA, CDR2 YSYEKL. The CDR3 covers 17 residues. The CDR3 coding sequence is TGCGCCAGCAGCCAAGCTAGCGGCAGGGGCCGCTCCTACGAGCAGTACTTC. Residues: CASSQASGRGRSYEQYF.

The CDR3 DNA reads TGTGCCAGCAGAGGGACAGGGGGGTCCGAGCAGTACTTC. Amino acid sequence: CASRGTGGSEQYF. This chain connects TRBV28 to TRBJ2-7; 11 bases are a match to TRBD1. V lost 6 bases and J lost 6; bases outside the gene matches: 4. CDR1 is MDHEN and CDR2 is SYDVKM in the germline V gene. CDR3 length equals 13 residues.

Only a few counts were recorded for this clonotype. The chain employs TRBV5-6 and TRBJ2-1; 8 bases are shared with TRBD2. CDR1 is SGHDT, CDR2 YYEEEE, per germline. V dropped 0 bases and J dropped 8; count of bases not matched to a gene: 10. The CDR3 length is 16 residues. CDR3 in amino acids: CASSLVLSGRLYEQFF. DNA of the CDR3: TGTGCCAGCAGCTTGGTTTTGAGCGGGAGATTGTATGAGCAGTTCTTC.

This clonotype has ten or more counts. This sequence joins TRBV12-3 or TRBV12-4 and TRBJ1-6; perhaps TRBD1 as D (6 bases). The germline V and J ends were trimmed by 3 bases and 7 bases, with 10 bases remaining between them. The CDR3 has 14 residues. CDR3 residues: CASSFGQQNSPLHF. CDR3 DNA sequence: TGTGCCAGCAGTTTTGGACAGCAAAATTCACCCCTCCACTTT.

This clonotype was detected only a few times. V is TRBV7-2 and J is TRBJ2-3, with 9 bases fitting TRBD2. The junction had 4 bases not matched to a gene; V was cut back by 1 base and J by 5 bases. The CDR3 length is 15 residues. Germline assignment: CDR1 SGHTA and CDR2 FQGNSA. CDR3 sequence reads: CASSLVAGEGDTQYF. The CDR3 DNA follows: TGTGCCAGCAGCTTAGTAGCGGGAGAGGGAGATACGCAGTATTTT.

In this sample, this clonotype turned up a few times. J is TRBJ1-5 and V is TRBV19; tentatively, D is TRBD1 (5 bases). CDR3 length: 13 residues. CDR1 LNHDA and CDR2 SQIVND come from the germline V gene (reference sequence). V shed 4 bases and J shed 6 bases, with 10 bases lying between them. The CDR3 DNA sequence: TGTGCCAGTAGTAGTCAGGGCGCTCAGCCCCAGCATTTT. Translating it yields CASSSQGAQPQHF.

The rearrangement joins TRBV21-1 to TRBJ2-5; the D call TRBD1 from the table was never checked on the DNA. TRBV21-1 represents a pseudogene. This CDR3 is 13 amino acids long. The CDR3 DNA is TGTGCCAGCGGTACAGGGGGGGGAGAGACCCAGTACTTC. Encoded protein: CASGTGGGETQYF.

The CDR3 coding sequence is TGTGCCAGCAGCTCCCGAAGAGGGAGGGTTACAGATACGCAGTATTTT. Amino acid sequence: CASSSRRGRVTDTQYF. The chain links TRBV9 to TRBJ2-3; 7 bases match TRBD2. V dropped 4 bases and J dropped 3; count of bases not matched to a gene: 11. Germline V lookup: CDR1 SGDLS, CDR2 YYNGEE. The CDR3 is made up of 16 amino acids.